The 8 T cell receptor beta chains below come from one sample, sequenced in a study of human T cells and chemical hapten exposure. TCRdb used MiXCR to reprocess the RACE reads, holding one entry per CDR3 protein. Of a few hundred thousand distinct CDR3 sequences in the sample, about 5% were seen once. Time point noted: pre-sensitization, week 0. Sample treatment: therapeutic diphenylcyclopropenone sensitization with weekly scalp DPC. Sequenced material: whole blood, taken in connection with sensitization to the hapten diphenylcyclopropenone (DPC). The source of these receptors is a woman younger than 30 with alopecia areata. Some clones in this sample may be carry-over from other donors' samples.

V and J are TRBV25-1 and TRBJ1-2; D is perhaps TRBD1 (5 bases). Germline V lookup: CDR1 MGHDK, CDR2 SYGVNS. Trimming cost V 7 bases and J 4 bases, with 10 bases left between them. CDR3 length equals 12 residues. The CDR3 reads CASMGEGYGYTF. The DNA for the CDR3 is TGTGCCAGCATGGGGGAGGGCTATGGCTACACCTTC.

The rearrangement joins TRBV7-2 to TRBJ1-1; no clear D gene. Trimming took off 2 bases at V and 4 bases at J, with 11 bases between the two ends. The CDR3 loop spans 14 amino acids. Germline loops: CDR1 SGHTA, CDR2 FQGNSA. CDR3 nucleotides: TGTGCCAGCAGCTTATTATCCCTGGGCACTGAAGCTTTCTTT. Translating it yields CASSLLSLGTEAFF.

This clonotype was recorded many times. Here the CDR3 DNA reads TGCGCCAGCACTCAGGCGCTTAACTATGGCTACACCTTC. It is translated as CASTQALNYGYTF. The chain is built from TRBV5-1 and TRBJ1-2; no reliable D call. There are 13 residues in the CDR3. The V gene lost 6 bases and the J gene lost 1 base, with 10 bases spanning the gap. Germline CDR1 is SGHRS and CDR2 is YFSETQ.

This clonotype was recorded a few times. The genes are TRBV10-3 and TRBJ1-3; 8 nucleotides agree with TRBD1. Germline assignment: CDR1 ENHRY and CDR2 SYGVKD. The CDR3 contains 15 residues. Trimming took 4 bases from V and 0 from J; bases not matched to a gene: 2. CDR3 in amino acids: CAISGQGPSGNTIYF. CDR3 nucleotide sequence: TGTGCCATCAGTGGACAGGGGCCCTCTGGAAACACCATATATTTT.

This clonotype has ten or more counts. The genes are TRBV12-3 or TRBV12-4 and TRBJ2-4, with D possibly being TRBD1 or TRBD2 (6 bases each). V was cut by 5 bases and J by 7 bases, with 21 bases left in between. The CDR3 totals 16 residues. CDR3 loop: CASSPPRSGAANIQYF. The CDR3 DNA reads as TGTGCCAGCAGTCCACCTCGTTCGGGGGCAGCGAACATTCAGTACTTC.

This clonotype has ten or more counts. The CDR3: CSVWGPTSGYGNYGYTF. The CDR3 bases are TGCAGCGTTTGGGGTCCGACGTCGGGCTATGGGAACTATGGCTACACCTTC. V gene TRBV29-1 combines with J gene TRBJ1-2; D is uncertain. Per the germline V gene, CDR1 is SQVTM and CDR2 is ANQGSEA. The CDR3 consists of 17 residues. The V end was cut by 5 bases, the J end by 2 bases, with 24 bases between.

The J gene is TRBJ2-3, the V gene TRBV10-3; 9 bases are a match to TRBD2. The CDR3 runs 15 residues. From germline, CDR1 is ENHRY and CDR2 SYGVKD. Unmatched junction bases numbered 9, after V lost 6 bases and J lost 5 bases. The CDR3 sequence: CAISRAGGEKDTQYF. CDR3 DNA sequence: TGTGCCATCAGCCGAGCGGGGGGTGAGAAAGATACGCAGTATTTT.

This clonotype appeared many times. V usage is TRBV29-1 and J usage is TRBJ2-1; TRBD1 aligns across 11 bases. This CDR3 has 13 amino acids. The ends lost 4 bases at V and 7 bases at J; junction bases unmatched: 3. Germline loops: CDR1 SQVTM, CDR2 ANQGSEA. This CDR3 reads CSVVGQGANEQFF. DNA of the CDR3: TGCAGCGTTGTTGGACAGGGGGCGAATGAGCAGTTCTTC.